Listed below are T cell receptor beta chains from one sample, sequenced in a study of OX40 agonist ivuxolimab in advanced cancers. Assay: immunoSEQ multiplex PCR; the TCRdb copy retains only in-frame clones and omits some. In the table there are roughly 49,000 clones, about 75% of which are singletons. This sample comprised CD4+ or CD8+ T cells sorted from blood, obtained in a trial of the OX40 agonist ivuxolimab. The receptors come from an adult with an advanced solid tumor such as melanoma, head and neck, liver or kidney cancer. Both conserved end residues are part of each CDR3. Each record gives: V gene, J gene, D gene, clone size, CDR3 protein, CDR3 DNA. A D gene is named only where the DNA matches it firmly. The size entry is marked missing in some rows and otherwise reads once, few, many or a size class.

V: TRBV29-1
J: TRBJ1-2
D: NA
size: once
CDR3: CSVKPDSSYGYTF
DNA: TGCAGCGTGAAGCCGGACAGTTCCTATGGCTACACCTTC

V: TRBV5-1
J: TRBJ1-1
D: TRBD1
size: NA
CDR3: CASGDRVGTEAFF
DNA: TGCGCCAGCGGGGACAGGGTTGGCACTGAAGCTTTCTTT

V: TRBV6-6
J: TRBJ2-7
D: TRBD2
size: NA
CDR3: CASSYGTSLHEQYF
DNA: TGTGCCAGCAGTTACGGGACTAGCCTTCACGAGCAGTACTTC

V: TRBV5-6
J: TRBJ2-3
D: TRBD2
size: NA
CDR3: CASSLGLAGADTQYF
DNA: TGTGCCAGCAGCTTGGGGCTAGCGGGTGCAGATACGCAGTATTTT

V: TRBV7-9
J: TRBJ1-1
D: TRBD1
size: NA
CDR3: CASSHRDSLNTEAFF
DNA: TGTGCCAGCAGCCATCGGGACAGTTTGAACACTGAAGCTTTCTTT

V: TRBV29-1
J: TRBJ1-1
D: NA
size: NA
CDR3: CSVRTAMNTEAFF
DNA: TGCAGCGTTAGGACAGCGATGAACACTGAAGCTTTCTTT

V: TRBV4-3
J: TRBJ1-2
D: NA
size: medium-sized
CDR3: CASSQDGPPGDSYGYTF
DNA: TGCGCCAGCAGCCAAGATGGTCCCCCAGGGGACTCCTATGGCTACACCTTC

V: TRBV5-4
J: TRBJ1-2
D: NA
size: NA
CDR3: CASSLAGGAPPLGYTF
DNA: TGTGCCAGCAGCTTGGCTGGGGGGGCGCCTCCTCTGGGCTACACCTTC

V: TRBV5-6
J: TRBJ2-3
D: TRBD2
size: NA
CDR3: CASSFLAGDMGTDTQYF
DNA: TGTGCCAGCAGCTTTCTAGCGGGAGATATGGGCACAGATACGCAGTATTTT

V: TRBV7-8
J: TRBJ1-5
D: NA
size: NA
CDR3: CASSLAQAASNQPQHF
DNA: TGTGCCAGCAGCTTAGCGCAGGCTGCCAGCAATCAGCCCCAGCATTTT

V: TRBV5-4
J: TRBJ2-7
D: TRBD2
size: few
CDR3: CASSYWTSVYEQYF
DNA: TGTGCCAGCAGCTATTGGACTAGCGTCTACGAGCAGTACTTC

V: TRBV5-4
J: TRBJ2-7
D: NA
size: NA
CDR3: CASSWVAGTHEQYF
DNA: TGTGCCAGCAGCTGGGTCGCAGGGACCCACGAGCAGTACTTC

V: TRBV4-3
J: TRBJ2-1
D: TRBD2
size: NA
CDR3: CASSQDSGLAVQFF
DNA: TGCGCCAGCAGCCAAGATTCGGGACTAGCAGTGCAGTTCTTC

V: TRBV6-5
J: TRBJ1-2
D: NA
size: NA
CDR3: CASSLREPYGYTF
DNA: TGTGCCAGCAGTCTCCGGGAACCCTATGGCTACACCTTC

V: TRBV6-4
J: TRBJ1-2
D: TRBD1
size: NA
CDR3: CASSGTGGPNYGYTF
DNA: TGTGCCAGCAGTGGGACAGGGGGCCCTAACTATGGCTACACCTTC

V: TRBV15
J: TRBJ2-1
D: TRBD2
size: once
CDR3: CATSRESGLDGNEQFF
DNA: TGTGCCACCAGCAGAGAATCGGGACTAGATGGAAATGAGCAGTTCTTC

V: TRBV19
J: TRBJ1-2
D: NA
size: NA
CDR3: CASRNYGYTF
DNA: TGTGCCAGTAGAAACTATGGCTACACCTTC

V: TRBV6-5
J: TRBJ2-7
D: TRBD2
size: NA
CDR3: CASRPGLAGAGEQYF
DNA: TGTGCCAGCAGACCCGGACTAGCGGGAGCAGGAGAGCAGTACTTC

V: TRBV11-2
J: TRBJ1-5
D: NA
size: NA
CDR3: CASSLEGVPGQPQHF
DNA: TGTGCCAGCAGTCTCGAGGGGGTCCCGGGTCAGCCCCAGCATTTT

V: TRBV11-3
J: TRBJ2-7
D: TRBD2
size: NA
CDR3: CASSLSTYPSAGDTYEQYF
DNA: TGTGCCAGCAGCTTATCCACCTACCCCTCAGCGGGAGATACCTACGAGCAGTACTTC

V: TRBV4-1
J: TRBJ2-1
D: TRBD1
size: NA
CDR3: CASSPQGGAYNEQFF
DNA: TGCGCCAGCAGCCCACAGGGGGGCGCCTACAATGAGCAGTTCTTC

V: TRBV30
J: TRBJ2-3
D: NA
size: NA
CDR3: CAWNGRGTQYF
DNA: TGTGCCTGGAATGGCAGGGGTACGCAGTATTTT

V: TRBV27
J: TRBJ1-3
D: NA
size: NA
CDR3: CASSSGGNTIYF
DNA: TGTGCCAGCAGTTCCGGTGGAAACACCATATATTTT

V: TRBV21-1
J: TRBJ1-2
D: NA
size: NA
CDR3: CASSGGTGGLNYGYTF
DNA: TGTGCCAGCAGCGGGGGGACAGGGGGCCTTAACTATGGCTACACCTTC

V: TRBV5-4
J: TRBJ2-6
D: NA
size: NA
CDR3: CASNTGITGANVLTF
DNA: TGTGCCAGCAACACAGGGATCACTGGGGCCAACGTCCTGACTTTC

V: TRBV29-1
J: TRBJ2-3
D: TRBD2
size: NA
CDR3: CSVSASAGDTDTQYF
DNA: TGCAGCGTTTCCGCTTCTGCGGGAGACACAGATACGCAGTATTTT

V: TRBV19
J: TRBJ1-1
D: NA
size: NA
CDR3: CASSIALWNTEAFF
DNA: TGTGCCAGTAGTATAGCCCTATGGAACACTGAAGCTTTCTTT

V: TRBV5-1
J: TRBJ1-1
D: TRBD1
size: few
CDR3: CASSGGQGVSTEAFF
DNA: TGCGCCAGCAGCGGCGGACAGGGTGTTAGCACTGAAGCTTTCTTT

V: TRBV5-4
J: TRBJ1-1
D: NA
size: NA
CDR3: CASSLEAGRNTEAFF
DNA: TGTGCCAGCAGCTTGGAGGCGGGGCGGAACACTGAAGCTTTCTTT

V: TRBV6-6
J: TRBJ2-1
D: TRBD2
size: NA
CDR3: CASSHEAGNRNEQFF
DNA: TGTGCCAGCAGCCACGAAGCGGGAAATAGGAATGAGCAGTTCTTC

V: TRBV7-6
J: TRBJ2-1
D: NA
size: few
CDR3: CASSRGRSSYNEQFF
DNA: TGTGCCAGCAGCCGGGGAAGAAGCTCCTACAATGAGCAGTTCTTC

V: TRBV6-1
J: TRBJ2-3
D: NA
size: NA
CDR3: CASSGPVSSTDTQYF
DNA: TGTGCCAGCAGTGGTCCGGTTTCTAGCACAGATACGCAGTATTTT

V: TRBV14
J: TRBJ2-6
D: TRBD1
size: NA
CDR3: CASSQDLTGGASGANVLTF
DNA: TGTGCCAGCAGCCAAGACTTGACAGGGGGCGCCTCCGGGGCCAACGTCCTGACTTTC

V: TRBV7-9
J: TRBJ1-2
D: TRBD1
size: few
CDR3: CASSPRTGFYGYTF
DNA: TGTGCCAGCAGCCCAAGGACAGGGTTCTATGGCTACACCTTC

V: TRBV7-9
J: TRBJ1-6
D: TRBD1
size: few
CDR3: CASSVGTGGSSYNSPLHF
DNA: TGTGCCAGCAGCGTAGGGACAGGGGGAAGCTCCTATAATTCACCCCTCCACTTT

V: TRBV18
J: TRBJ2-5
D: TRBD2
size: once
CDR3: CASSPNAAGVVQETQYF
DNA: TGTGCCAGCTCACCAAATGCCGCGGGGGTAGTCCAAGAGACCCAGTACTTC

V: TRBV29-1
J: TRBJ2-1
D: TRBD2
size: NA
CDR3: CSVEGTINEQFF
DNA: TGCAGCGTAGAAGGGACTATCAATGAGCAGTTCTTC

V: TRBV5-4
J: TRBJ1-1
D: NA
size: few
CDR3: CASSLFGTRNTEAFF
DNA: TGTGCCAGCAGCTTATTCGGGACAAGGAACACTGAAGCTTTCTTT

V: TRBV2
J: TRBJ1-5
D: TRBD1
size: NA
CDR3: CASSRDRGVQPQHF
DNA: TGTGCCAGTTCGAGAGACAGGGGAGTTCAGCCCCAGCATTTT

V: TRBV7-6
J: TRBJ1-1
D: NA
size: NA
CDR3: CASSFSESTEAFF
DNA: TGTGCCAGCAGCTTTTCTGAGAGCACTGAAGCTTTCTTT

V: TRBV6-1
J: TRBJ1-2
D: NA
size: NA
CDR3: CASSDTGTNNYGYTF
DNA: TGTGCCAGCAGTGATACTGGGACAAACAACTATGGCTACACCTTC

V: TRBV6-5
J: TRBJ2-2
D: TRBD2
size: NA
CDR3: CASSSGIGTGELFF
DNA: TGTGCCAGCAGTAGCGGGATAGGAACCGGGGAGCTGTTTTTT

V: TRBV6-4
J: TRBJ2-1
D: NA
size: NA
CDR3: CASSDNLGGEQFF
DNA: TGTGCCAGCAGTGACAATTTGGGGGGTGAGCAGTTCTTC

V: TRBV19
J: TRBJ2-1
D: TRBD2
size: NA
CDR3: CASSPTSGVSQFF
DNA: TGTGCCAGTAGCCCGACTAGCGGCGTCTCCCAGTTCTTC

V: TRBV15
J: TRBJ1-2
D: TRBD1
size: once
CDR3: CATSRTTGRGYGYTF
DNA: TGTGCCACCAGCAGAACGACAGGGCGGGGGTATGGCTACACCTTC

V: TRBV19
J: TRBJ1-1
D: NA
size: NA
CDR3: CASRGLFSEAFF
DNA: TGTGCCAGTAGGGGATTATTCTCTGAAGCTTTCTTT

V: TRBV5-1
J: TRBJ1-1
D: NA
size: medium-sized
CDR3: CASSLGGPEAFF
DNA: TGCGCCAGCAGCTTGGGAGGACCTGAAGCTTTCTTT

V: TRBV18
J: TRBJ1-4
D: TRBD1
size: few
CDR3: CASSPVDRVINEKLFF
DNA: TGTGCCAGCTCACCGGTGGACAGGGTCATTAATGAAAAACTGTTTTTT